Listed here are 20 T cell receptor beta chains from one sample, sequenced in a study of early T cells in non-severe SARS-CoV-2 infection. TCRdb called the 5' RACE reads again in MiXCR, with one record for every CDR3 protein. Of 75,000 to 80,000 distinct CDR3 sequences detected, about 16% appear once; the ten largest clones hold less than 3.5%. What was sequenced was whole blood. Receptor source: an adult who was a healthcare worker with PCR-confirmed SARS-CoV-2 infection or an uninfected control (not recorded which).

This clonotype was recorded a few times. This chain connects TRBV30 to TRBJ1-1, with D maybe TRBD1 (6 bases). Germline V CDR1 and CDR2: GTSNPN, SVGIG (reference sequence). CDR3 size: 13 residues. With 4 bases removed from V and 6 bases from J, the gap between germline ends came to 15 bases. CDR3 DNA sequence: TGTGCCTGGACTAAAACAGGGAAGGCTGAAGCTTTCTTT. Protein sequence: CAWTKTGKAEAFF.

The chain employs TRBV15 and TRBJ2-1; possibly TRBD1 for D (5 bases). From germline, CDR1 is LNHNV and CDR2 YYDKDF (reference sequence). The V gene lost 3 bases and the J gene lost 3 bases, with 9 bases spanning the gap. This CDR3 has 14 amino acids. The CDR3, as DNA: TGTGCCACCAGCAGCGGACAAGTCTACAATGAGCAGTTCTTC. Residues: CATSSGQVYNEQFF.

The chain links TRBV5-4 to TRBJ2-5; D tentatively reads TRBD1 or TRBD2 (5 bases each). CDR3 length: 14 amino acids. Germline V CDR1 and CDR2: SGHNT, YYREEE (reference sequence). V lost 2 bases, J lost 2 bases, and 10 bases lay in between. The CDR3 sequence is CASSFGGTQETQYF. The CDR3 coding sequence is TGTGCCAGCAGCTTTGGGGGTACTCAAGAGACCCAGTACTTC.

This clonotype was observed at least ten times. A junction end diverges from the germline sequence, so it may reflect a read error. The rearrangement uses TRBV28 and TRBJ2-1, with D unresolved. This CDR3 is built from 11 residues. Germline V CDR1 and CDR2: MDHEN, SYDVKM. CDR3 in DNA: TGTGCCAGCAGCTCCTATAATGAGCAGTTCTTC. As protein: CASSSYNEQFF.

This sequence joins TRBV11-3 and TRBJ2-1, with a weak D call TRBD1 (7 bases). Germline V gene lookup returns CDR1 SGHNT and CDR2 YENEEA. CDR3 length: 16 residues. V lost 2 bases and J 9 bases, leaving 20 bases between the germline ends. In DNA form, the CDR3 reads TGTGCCAGCAGCTTAAGGCGACAGGGAGGTCGGGGTGAGCAGTTCTTC. It encodes CASSLRRQGGRGEQFF.

This clonotype has a count of ten or more. The chain couples TRBV18 to TRBJ2-1; 10 positions match TRBD2. This CDR3 is built from 15 residues. CDR1 and CDR2 (germline): KGHSH, LQKENI. V lost 6 bases, J lost 10 bases, and 12 bases stayed unmatched. In DNA form, the CDR3 reads TGTGCCAGCTCGCTAGGACTAGCGGCTCCCCGGGAGCAGTTCTTC. Translated: CASSLGLAAPREQFF.

This clonotype was detected many times. CDR3 sequence: CSVEGGSSSYNEQFF. The CDR3 DNA sequence: TGCAGCGTTGAGGGAGGGTCAAGCTCCTACAATGAGCAGTTCTTC. The V and J genes are TRBV29-1 and TRBJ2-1, with 7 positions matching TRBD2. The CDR3 spans 15 residues. V dropped 3 bases and J dropped 0; count of bases not matched to a gene: 5. Germline CDR1 SQVTM, CDR2 ANQGSEA.

This clonotype has a count of ten or more. A junction end diverges from the germline sequence, so it may reflect a read error. The chain combines TRBV9 with TRBJ2-7; D might be TRBD1 (6 bases). Germline CDR1 and CDR2: SGDLS and YYNGEE. The CDR3 has 12 residues. CDR3 DNA sequence: TGTGCCCGCAGGGGAATCGGTCTCGAGCAGTACTTC. Amino acids: CARRGIGLEQYF.

The chain has TRBV15 and TRBJ2-3; D ambiguous. The CDR3 totals 15 residues. CDR1 LNHNV and CDR2 YYDKDF come from the germline V gene (reference sequence). Deletions cut 5 bases from V and 0 bases from J, with 12 bases between. The CDR3 loop reads CATSPTIQSTDTQYF. CDR3 DNA sequence: TGTGCCACCAGCCCTACAATTCAAAGCACAGATACGCAGTATTTT.

This sequence joins TRBV27 and TRBJ1-6; unclear D gene. Germline CDR1 is MNHEY and CDR2 is SMNVEV (reference sequence). Trimming removed 4 bases from V and 0 bases from J, with 10 bases in between. This CDR3 contains 16 residues. CDR3 amino acids: CASSYKGSSYNSPLHF. The CDR3 DNA reads TGTGCCAGCAGTTATAAGGGTAGCTCCTATAATTCACCCCTCCACTTT.

The chain links TRBV10-3 to TRBJ2-7, with a tentative D call TRBD1 (6 bases). The V end lost 4 bases, the J end lost 0 bases, and 10 bases lay between the germline ends. The CDR3 has 14 amino acids. Germline-derived CDR1 and CDR2 are ENHRY and SYGVKD. CDR3 sequence reads: CAISAGVSSYEQYF. The CDR3 coding sequence is TGTGCCATCAGTGCAGGGGTTAGCTCCTACGAGCAGTACTTC.

This clonotype was observed a few times. This rearrangement joins TRBV10-2 to TRBJ1-2; 9 bases line up with TRBD1. V trimming: 2 bases; J trimming: 8 bases; junction bases outside the gene matches: 6. The germline gives CDR1 WSHSY, CDR2 SAAADI. The CDR3 extends over 14 amino acids. CDR3 in amino acids: CASSERDRALGYTF. As DNA, the CDR3 is TGCGCCAGCAGTGAGAGGGACAGGGCACTCGGCTACACCTTC.

A remark on this clonotype: At one boundary the junction diverges from the germline segment, which might be a read error. J is TRBJ1-4 and V is TRBV3-1; perhaps TRBD1 as D (5 bases). The germline gives CDR1 LGHDT, CDR2 YNNKEL (reference sequence). There are 16 residues in the CDR3. CDR3 nucleotides: TGTGCCAGCACCCAAGGAAGGGGCCTCGCTAATGAAAAACTGTTTTTT. Translating gives CASTQGRGLANEKLFF.

The chain recombines TRBV6-2 or TRBV6-3 with TRBJ2-3, with 11 nucleotides matching TRBD2. This CDR3 has 20 amino acids. The V gene end was trimmed by 0 bases and the J gene end by 2 bases; junction bases not matched to a gene: 13. Germline values: CDR1 MNHEY, CDR2 SVGEGT. This CDR3 reads CASSYSASGGLPESTDTQYF. The CDR3 region has the DNA TGTGCCAGCAGTTACTCAGCTAGCGGGGGGCTACCTGAATCCACAGATACGCAGTATTTT.

In its sample, this clonotype was seen a few times. The chain is built from TRBV5-6 and TRBJ2-3; TRBD1 matches at 7 bases. The CDR3 consists of 15 residues. The germline CDR1 and CDR2 sequences are SGHDT and YYEEEE. The ends lost 5 bases at V and 4 bases at J; junction bases unmatched: 10. This chain's CDR3 is CASRKTGRGSDTQYF. The CDR3 nucleotides are TGTGCCAGCAGGAAGACAGGGAGAGGGTCAGATACGCAGTATTTT.

This chain links TRBV15 with TRBJ2-7; no reliable D call. V gave up 1 base and J gave up 2 bases, with 12 bases separating them. Germline CDR1 reads LNHNV; CDR2 reads YYDKDF (reference sequence). The CDR3 is 15 residues long. The CDR3 here is CATSRGDAAAYEQYF. CDR3 DNA sequence: TGTGCCACCAGCAGAGGAGATGCAGCCGCCTACGAGCAGTACTTC.

This clonotype was counted at least ten times. V and J are TRBV20-1 and TRBJ1-3; 7 nucleotides agree with TRBD1. Germline V lookup: CDR1 DFQATT, CDR2 SNEGSKA (reference sequence). This CDR3 comprises 14 residues. Trimming took 4 bases from V and 4 from J; bases not matched to a gene: 7. CDR3 nucleotides: TGCAGTGCTAAAGGGGGCGCCTCAGGAAACACCATATATTTT. This sequence encodes CSAKGGASGNTIYF.

This clonotype has ten or more counts. This chain joins TRBV7-9 and TRBJ1-2; D is undetermined. Trimming stripped 3 bases from V and 4 bases from J, with 12 bases between. The germline gives CDR1 SEHNR, CDR2 FQNEAQ (reference sequence). The CDR3 consists of 14 residues. CDR3 in amino acids: CASSFGMSPYGYTF. Here the CDR3 DNA reads TGTGCCAGCAGCTTTGGGATGTCTCCCTATGGCTACACCTTC. Drawing the rest from reference TRBV7-9 and TRBJ1-2, the complete variable domain is DTGVSQNPRHKITKRGQNVTFRCDPISEHNRLYWYRQTLGQGPEFLTYFQNEAQLEKSRLLSDRFSAERPKGSFSTLEIQRTEQGDSAMYLCASSFGMSPYGYTFGSGTRLTVV.

This clonotype was picked up a small number of times. The chain uses TRBV28 and TRBJ1-1, with D maybe TRBD1 (6 bases). The germline gives CDR1 MDHEN, CDR2 SYDVKM. The CDR3 runs 13 residues. V lost 6 bases and J 7 bases, leaving 15 bases between the germline ends. In nucleotides, the CDR3 is TGTGCCAGCAGGTCTCCCGGGACAAATGAAGCTTTCTTT. Residues: CASRSPGTNEAFF. Using reference TRBV28 and TRBJ1-1 for the parts outside the CDR3, the full variable domain is DVKVTQSSRYLVKRTGEKVFLECVQDMDHENMFWYRQDPGLGLRLIYFSYDVKMKEKGDIPEGYSVSREKKERFSLILESASTNQTSMYLCASRSPGTNEAFFGQGTRLTVV.

V gene TRBV6-1 combines with J gene TRBJ1-1; a possible D gene is TRBD1 (5 bases). The CDR3 loop spans 15 amino acids. Germline V gives CDR1 MNHNS, CDR2 SASEGT. CDR3 loop: CVSYKGKTENTEAFF. For the CDR3, the DNA is TGTGTCAGTTACAAGGGGAAGACAGAGAACACTGAAGCTTTCTTT.